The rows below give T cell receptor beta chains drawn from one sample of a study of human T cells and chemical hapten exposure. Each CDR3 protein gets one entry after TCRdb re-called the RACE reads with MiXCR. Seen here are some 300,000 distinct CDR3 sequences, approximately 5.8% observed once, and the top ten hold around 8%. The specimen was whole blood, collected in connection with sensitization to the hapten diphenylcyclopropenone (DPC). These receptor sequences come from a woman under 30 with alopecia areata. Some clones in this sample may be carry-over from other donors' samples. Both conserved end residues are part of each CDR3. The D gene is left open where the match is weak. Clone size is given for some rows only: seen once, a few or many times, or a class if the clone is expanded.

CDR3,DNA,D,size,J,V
CSADRQGLYEQYF,TGCAGTGCGGACCGACAGGGACTCTACGAGCAGTACTTC,.,many,TRBJ2-7,TRBV20-1
CASRRNRGNEQFF,TGTGCCAGCAGAAGAAACAGGGGGAATGAGCAGTTCTTC,TRBD1,many,TRBJ2-1,TRBV12-3/TRBV12-4
CATVPPAHRGETQYF,TGTGCCACGGTACCCCCGGCCCACCGCGGAGAGACCCAGTACTTC,.,few,TRBJ2-5,TRBV6-6
CASSFSSGGDQNIQYF,TGTGCCAGCAGTTTCTCTAGCGGGGGGGACCAAAACATTCAGTACTTC,TRBD2,many,TRBJ2-4,TRBV12-3/TRBV12-4
CASSYGVGSPEAFF,TGTGCCAGCAGTTACGGGGTTGGGAGTCCTGAAGCTTTCTTT,.,few,TRBJ1-1,TRBV6-5
CASSQEGQANQPQHF,TGTGCCAGCAGCCAAGAGGGACAGGCAAATCAGCCCCAGCATTTT,TRBD1,.,TRBJ1-5,TRBV14
CASRLRGAGANVLTF,TGTGCCAGCAGGTTGCGGGGTGCTGGGGCCAACGTCCTGACTTTC,.,many,TRBJ2-6,TRBV28
CASSSDKPAYYEQYF,TGTGCCAGCAGTAGTGACAAGCCGGCGTACTACGAGCAGTACTTC,.,many,TRBJ2-7,TRBV6-5
CASNPRGGRADTQYF,TGTGCCAGCAACCCCCGGGGGGGCCGGGCAGATACGCAGTATTTT,TRBD2,few,TRBJ2-3,TRBV2
CASSPGTTGSPLHF,TGTGCCAGCAGTCCCGGGACTACTGGGTCACCCCTCCACTTT,.,.,TRBJ1-6,TRBV6-6
CSADTGGEQYF,TGCAGTGCTGACACAGGGGGCGAGCAGTACTTC,TRBD1,few,TRBJ2-7,TRBV20-1
CASSLGRAGGLTDTQYF,TGTGCCAGCAGCTTGGGGAGGGCGGGGGGCCTCACAGATACGCAGTATTTT,TRBD2,few,TRBJ2-3,TRBV5-4
CASKGLGGGIINEQFF,TGTGCCAGCAAGGGACTCGGCGGGGGGATCATCAATGAGCAGTTCTTC,TRBD2,few,TRBJ2-1,TRBV6-2/TRBV6-3
CASSPLPGDSYEQYF,TGTGCCAGCAGTCCGTTACCCGGGGACTCCTACGAGCAGTACTTC,.,many,TRBJ2-7,TRBV28
CASSQPGQGGEQYF,TGTGCCAGCAGTCAACCGGGACAGGGGGGCGAGCAGTACTTC,TRBD1,few,TRBJ2-7,TRBV12-3/TRBV12-4
CSARIVRLHTDTQYF,TGCAGTGCTAGGATTGTTCGGCTACACACAGATACGCAGTATTTT,.,.,TRBJ2-3,TRBV20-1
CASSFTGHQETQYF,TGTGCCAGCAGCTTTACAGGTCACCAAGAGACCCAGTACTTC,.,many,TRBJ2-5,TRBV7-6
CASSYSTGQGVYEQYF,TGTGCCAGCAGTTACTCCACGGGACAGGGGGTGTACGAGCAGTACTTC,TRBD1,many,TRBJ2-7,TRBV6-6
CASSQGLRDTYNEQFF,TGTGCCAGCAGCCAAGGTTTGCGGGACACCTACAATGAGCAGTTCTTC,.,many,TRBJ2-1,TRBV3-1
CASSVSGTNYEQYF,TGTGCCAGCAGCGTTAGTGGCACCAACTACGAGCAGTACTTC,.,.,TRBJ2-7,TRBV9
CASSLGLAGSETQYF,TGTGCCAGCAGCTTAGGGCTAGCGGGGTCAGAGACCCAGTACTTC,TRBD2,many,TRBJ2-5,TRBV7-2
CSARDYKGRMNSPLHF,TGCAGTGCTAGAGATTATAAGGGACGGATGAATTCACCCCTCCACTTT,.,many,TRBJ1-6,TRBV20-1
CASSREDTQYF,TGTGCCAGCAGCCGAGAGGATACGCAGTATTTT,.,many,TRBJ2-3,TRBV12-3/TRBV12-4
CASSTSRDSPDTQYF,TGTGCCAGCAGCACTTCCCGGGACAGCCCAGATACGCAGTATTTT,TRBD1,few,TRBJ2-3,TRBV7-9
CASSELTGSREKLFF,TGTGCCAGCAGTGAATTGACAGGATCAAGAGAAAAACTGTTTTTT,.,.,TRBJ1-4,TRBV2
CASSLFPGFTNTQYF,TGTGCCAGCAGTTTATTTCCAGGATTTACGAATACGCAGTATTTT,.,.,TRBJ2-3,TRBV27
CASSWGTKTYEQYF,TGTGCCAGCAGTTGGGGGACCAAAACCTACGAGCAGTACTTC,.,.,TRBJ2-7,TRBV6-2/TRBV6-3
CSARSLGSSSYNEQFF,TGCAGTGCTAGATCCTTGGGTTCTAGCTCCTACAATGAGCAGTTCTTC,.,few,TRBJ2-1,TRBV20-1
CASSLAQPFQSPDTQYF,TGTGCCAGCAGCTTAGCTCAGCCTTTCCAAAGCCCAGATACGCAGTATTTT,.,few,TRBJ2-3,TRBV7-2
CASSYSSEKLFF,TGTGCCAGCAGTTACTCTTCGGAAAAACTGTTTTTT,.,many,TRBJ1-4,TRBV6-2/TRBV6-3
CVSARTAGNIQYF,TGTGTCAGCGCTCGGACCGCGGGAAACATTCAGTACTTC,.,once,TRBJ2-4,TRBV6-5
CAIRDGTSGGTQYF,TGTGCCATCAGAGACGGGACTAGCGGGGGGACGCAGTATTTT,TRBD2,few,TRBJ2-3,TRBV10-3
CAISAGISSGNTIYF,TGTGCCATCAGTGCGGGGATCTCCTCTGGAAACACCATATATTTT,.,.,TRBJ1-3,TRBV10-3
CASSQARGSTAGYTF,TGTGCCAGCAGCCAAGCAAGGGGATCCACAGCGGGCTACACCTTC,.,.,TRBJ1-2,TRBV3-1
CSGGRDTYNSPLHF,TGCAGCGGTGGACGGGACACTTATAATTCACCCCTCCACTTT,.,few,TRBJ1-6,TRBV29-1
CASTPGQGLLHTQYF,TGTGCCAGCACTCCTGGACAGGGCCTGCTCCATACGCAGTATTTT,TRBD1,.,TRBJ2-3,TRBV9
CASSPLSRGGAQTQYF,TGTGCCAGCAGCCCCCTCTCGCGCGGGGGGGCGCAGACCCAGTACTTC,TRBD2,few,TRBJ2-5,TRBV3-1
CASSQLFGQALRIINEQFF,TGTGCCAGCAGCCAACTCTTCGGACAGGCCTTACGGATAATCAATGAGCAGTTCTTC,TRBD1,many,TRBJ2-1,TRBV3-1
CASSYDRDGYQPQHF,TGTGCCAGCAGTTACGACCGGGACGGTTATCAGCCCCAGCATTTT,.,.,TRBJ1-5,TRBV6-6
CASSQVIPGQTNEKLFF,TGCGCCAGCAGCCAGGTTATCCCGGGACAGACTAATGAAAAACTGTTTTTT,TRBD1,many,TRBJ1-4,TRBV4-3
CASSSGGGATEAFF,TGTGCCAGCAGTTCGGGAGGGGGGGCCACTGAAGCTTTCTTT,.,.,TRBJ1-1,TRBV6-2/TRBV6-3
CASSFPGTNSNYGYTF,TGTGCCAGCAGCTTTCCGGGGACAAATAGTAACTATGGCTACACCTTC,.,many,TRBJ1-2,TRBV7-9
CASSSSEGPSNEQFF,TGTGCCAGCAGTTCTTCTGAGGGGCCCTCTAATGAGCAGTTCTTC,.,many,TRBJ2-1,TRBV6-4
CAISEPSGGRSKETQYF,TGTGCCATCAGTGAGCCTAGCGGGGGGAGATCTAAAGAGACCCAGTACTTC,TRBD2,.,TRBJ2-5,TRBV10-3
CASGSGTDSYNEQFF,TGTGCTAGTGGTTCCGGGACAGACTCCTACAATGAGCAGTTCTTC,TRBD1,many,TRBJ2-1,TRBV12-5
CASSDAGSATNEKLFF,TGTGCCAGCAGTGACGCAGGGAGTGCAACTAATGAAAAACTGTTTTTT,.,few,TRBJ1-4,TRBV6-2/TRBV6-3
CASSARLLSYEQYF,TGTGCCAGCAGTGCGCGGCTCCTCTCCTACGAGCAGTACTTC,.,few,TRBJ2-7,TRBV2
CASSQESTLHFAEQYF,TGCGCCAGCAGCCAAGAATCCACCTTGCACTTTGCCGAGCAGTACTTC,.,.,TRBJ2-7,TRBV4-3
CVSSHSGGTDTQYF,TGTGTCAGCAGCCATAGCGGGGGCACAGATACGCAGTATTTT,TRBD2,.,TRBJ2-3,TRBV12-3/TRBV12-4
CASSETGSGANVLTF,TGTGCCAGCAGTGAAACAGGTTCTGGGGCCAACGTCCTGACTTTC,.,few,TRBJ2-6,TRBV6-2/TRBV6-3
CASSLDRGPGEAFF,TGTGCCAGCAGCTTAGACCGGGGTCCAGGCGAAGCTTTCTTT,.,many,TRBJ1-1,TRBV7-9
CASSFTGPPWSDTQYF,TGTGCCAGCAGCTTCACCGGTCCCCCGTGGTCAGATACGCAGTATTTT,.,many,TRBJ2-3,TRBV7-2
CASSRWVRPFYGYTF,TGTGCCAGCAGCCGGTGGGTCAGGCCGTTCTATGGCTACACCTTC,.,.,TRBJ1-2,TRBV5-6
CSARRQGANYEQYF,TGCAGTGCTAGGAGACAGGGGGCCAACTACGAGCAGTACTTC,TRBD1,many,TRBJ2-7,TRBV20-1